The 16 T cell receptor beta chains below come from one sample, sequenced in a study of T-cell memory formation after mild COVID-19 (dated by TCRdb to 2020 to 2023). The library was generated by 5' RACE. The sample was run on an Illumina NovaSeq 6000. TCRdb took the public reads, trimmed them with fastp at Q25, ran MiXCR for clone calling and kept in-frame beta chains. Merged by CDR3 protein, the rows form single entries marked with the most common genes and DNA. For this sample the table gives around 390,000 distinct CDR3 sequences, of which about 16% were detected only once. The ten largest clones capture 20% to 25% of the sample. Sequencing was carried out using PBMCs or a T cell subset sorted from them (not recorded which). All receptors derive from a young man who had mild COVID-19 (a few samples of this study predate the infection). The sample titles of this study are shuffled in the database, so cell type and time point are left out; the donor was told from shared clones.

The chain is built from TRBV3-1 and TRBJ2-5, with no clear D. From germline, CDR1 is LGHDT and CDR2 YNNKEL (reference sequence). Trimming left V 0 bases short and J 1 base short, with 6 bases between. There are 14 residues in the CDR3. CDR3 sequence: CASSQDLLQETQYF. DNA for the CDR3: TGTGCCAGCAGCCAAGATCTACTCCAAGAGACCCAGTACTTC.

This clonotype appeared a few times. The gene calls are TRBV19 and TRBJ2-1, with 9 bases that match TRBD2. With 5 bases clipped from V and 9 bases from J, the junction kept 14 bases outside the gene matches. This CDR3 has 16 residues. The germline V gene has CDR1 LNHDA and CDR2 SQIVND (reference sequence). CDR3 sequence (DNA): TGTGCCAGTAGTCCGCTTGGGGCGGGGGGGCAGGTTGAGCAGTTCTTC. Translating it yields CASSPLGAGGQVEQFF.

The CDR3 here is CASSEGWYEQYF. In DNA form, the CDR3 reads TGCGCCAGCAGCGAGGGTTGGTACGAGCAGTACTTC. This chain uses TRBV5-1 with TRBJ2-7; D is possibly TRBD2 (5 bases). V was clipped by 4 bases and J by 4 bases, with 9 bases between them. Germline V gene data show CDR1 as SGHRS and CDR2 as YFSETQ. The CDR3 has 12 residues.

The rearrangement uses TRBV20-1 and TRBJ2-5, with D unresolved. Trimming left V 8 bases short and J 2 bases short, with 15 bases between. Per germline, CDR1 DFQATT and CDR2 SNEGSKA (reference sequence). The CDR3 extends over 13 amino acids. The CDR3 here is CSCQGRAQETQYF. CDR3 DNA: TGCAGTTGTCAAGGACGGGCTCAAGAGACCCAGTACTTC.

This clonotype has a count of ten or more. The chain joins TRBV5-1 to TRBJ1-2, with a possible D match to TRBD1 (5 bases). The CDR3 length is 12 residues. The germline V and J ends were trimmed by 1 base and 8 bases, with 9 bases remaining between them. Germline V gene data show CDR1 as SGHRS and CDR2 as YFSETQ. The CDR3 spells CASSLTGGGYTF. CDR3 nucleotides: TGCGCCAGCAGCTTGACCGGGGGAGGCTACACCTTC.

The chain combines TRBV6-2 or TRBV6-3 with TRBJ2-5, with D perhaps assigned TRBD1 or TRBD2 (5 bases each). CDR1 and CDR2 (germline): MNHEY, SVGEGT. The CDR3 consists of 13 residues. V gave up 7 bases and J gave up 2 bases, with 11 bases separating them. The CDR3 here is CASIGGRQETQYF. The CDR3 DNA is TGTGCCAGCATTGGGGGTAGACAAGAGACCCAGTACTTC.

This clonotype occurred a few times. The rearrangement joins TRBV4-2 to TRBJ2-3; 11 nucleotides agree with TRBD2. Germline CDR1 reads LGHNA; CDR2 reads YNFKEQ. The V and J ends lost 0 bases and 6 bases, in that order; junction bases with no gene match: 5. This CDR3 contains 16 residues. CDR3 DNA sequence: TGTGCCAGCAGCCAAGATATTGGGACTAGCGGTGATACGCAGTATTTT. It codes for CASSQDIGTSGDTQYF.

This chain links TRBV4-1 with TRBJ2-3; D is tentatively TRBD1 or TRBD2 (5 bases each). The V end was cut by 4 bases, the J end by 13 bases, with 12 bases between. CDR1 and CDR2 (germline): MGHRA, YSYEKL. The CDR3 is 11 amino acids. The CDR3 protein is CASSRGTFKYF. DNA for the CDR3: TGCGCCAGCAGCCGAGGGACCTTTAAGTATTTT.

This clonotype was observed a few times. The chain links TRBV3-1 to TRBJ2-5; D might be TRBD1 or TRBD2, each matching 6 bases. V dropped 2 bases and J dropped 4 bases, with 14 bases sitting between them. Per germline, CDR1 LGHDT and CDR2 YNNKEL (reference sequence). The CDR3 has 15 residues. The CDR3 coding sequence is TGTGCCAGCAGCCAACCGGAGGGGGTCGGAGAGACCCAGTACTTC. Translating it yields CASSQPEGVGETQYF.

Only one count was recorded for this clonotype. CDR3 sequence (DNA): TGTGCCAGCAGCGCCGGACAGTACTACGAGCAGTACTTC. Protein: CASSAGQYYEQYF. The chain uses TRBV6-1 and TRBJ2-7, with D maybe TRBD1 (6 bases). This CDR3 is built from 13 residues. Germline V lookup: CDR1 MNHNS, CDR2 SASEGT. V lost 6 bases to trimming and J lost 3 bases, with 12 bases between them.

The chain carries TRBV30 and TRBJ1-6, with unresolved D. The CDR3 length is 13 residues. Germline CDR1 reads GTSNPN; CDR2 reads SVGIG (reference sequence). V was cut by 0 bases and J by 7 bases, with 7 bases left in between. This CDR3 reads CAWSVHGNSPLHF. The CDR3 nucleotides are TGTGCCTGGAGTGTCCACGGCAATTCACCCCTCCACTTT.

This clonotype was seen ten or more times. CDR3 region: CASSLRQGGETQYF. The CDR3 region has the DNA TGTGCCAGCAGCTTACGGCAGGGGGGAGAGACCCAGTACTTC. V gene TRBV7-6 combines with J gene TRBJ2-5; a possible D gene is TRBD1 (7 bases). This CDR3 is 14 amino acids long. Trimming cost V 2 bases and J 4 bases, with 11 bases left between them. CDR1 SGHVS and CDR2 FNYEAQ come from the germline V gene.

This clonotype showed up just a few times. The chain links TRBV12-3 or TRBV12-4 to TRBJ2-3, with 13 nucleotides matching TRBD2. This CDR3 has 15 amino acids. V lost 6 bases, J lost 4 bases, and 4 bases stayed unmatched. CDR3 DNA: TGTGCCAGCAGCTCGACTAGCGGGGGGTCAGATACGCAGTATTTT. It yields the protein CASSSTSGGSDTQYF.

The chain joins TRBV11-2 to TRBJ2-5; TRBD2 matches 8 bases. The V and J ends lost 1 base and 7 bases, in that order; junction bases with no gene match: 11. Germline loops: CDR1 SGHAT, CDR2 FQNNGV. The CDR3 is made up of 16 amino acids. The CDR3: CASSLVPAGAVGTQYF. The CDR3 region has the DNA TGTGCCAGCAGCTTAGTCCCAGCGGGGGCCGTGGGGACCCAGTACTTC.

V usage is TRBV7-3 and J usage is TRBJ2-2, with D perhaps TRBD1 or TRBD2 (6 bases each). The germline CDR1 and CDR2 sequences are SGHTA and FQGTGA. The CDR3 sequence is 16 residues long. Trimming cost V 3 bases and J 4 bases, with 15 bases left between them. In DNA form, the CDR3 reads TGTGCCAGCAGCTTGTACGGGGGCGCGGGCACCGGGGAGCTGTTTTTT. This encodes CASSLYGGAGTGELFF.

CDR3 loop: CASSPGAGSTDTQYF. In nucleotides, the CDR3 is TGCGCCAGCAGCCCGGGGGCAGGGTCCACAGATACGCAGTATTTT. The J gene is TRBJ2-3, the V gene TRBV5-1; tentatively, D is TRBD1 or TRBD2 (6 bases each). Germline V gene data show CDR1 as SGHRS and CDR2 as YFSETQ. CDR3 length equals 15 residues. The V gene lost 4 bases and the J gene lost 2 bases, with 14 bases spanning the gap.